This TCR beta chain was profiled in a study of technical replicates of blood from a handful of donors. Looked up from germline, CDR1 is SGHDT and CDR2 is YYEEEE. This CDR3 comprises 15 residues. Trimming stripped 2 bases from V and 4 bases from J, with 13 bases between. Some clones are missing from TCRdb's copy, which holds only in-frame ones; the method was immunoSEQ multiplex PCR. The table lists roughly 56,000 clones, 90% to 95% of them singletons. The sequencing sample was made of PBMCs. The chain combines TRBV5-6 with TRBJ1-3; tentatively, D is TRBD1 (6 bases). This TCR was sampled from a human donor in good health. Some clones in this sample may be carry-over from other donors' samples. The CDR3 region is CASSLPGTLGNTIYF. As DNA, the CDR3 is TGTGCCAGCAGCTTACCCGGGACACTGGGAAACACCATATATTTT.